The 8 T cell receptor beta chains listed next were all sequenced from one sample in a study of OX40 agonist ivuxolimab in advanced cancers. Sequencing used immunoSEQ multiplex PCR; TCRdb keeps in-frame clones, though not all of them. The table records 40,000 to 55,000 clones, about nine tenths of them present only once. The input for sequencing was CD4+ or CD8+ T cells sorted from blood, taken in a trial of the OX40 agonist ivuxolimab. These receptors were taken from an adult with an advanced solid tumor such as melanoma, head and neck, liver or kidney cancer.

The CDR3 loop is CASSAAQGLNQPQHF. CDR3 DNA: TGTGCCAGCAGCGCGGCGCAGGGGCTAAATCAGCCCCAGCATTTT. The V call is TRBV7-2, the J call TRBJ1-5; tentatively, D is TRBD1 (6 bases). CDR1 and CDR2 from the germline V gene are SGHTA and FQGNSA. CDR3 length equals 15 residues. V was clipped by 5 bases and J by 4 bases, with 15 bases between them.

This clone was seen more than once but under ten times. The chain has TRBV10-3 and TRBJ1-5, with D perhaps TRBD1 (5 bases). V was trimmed by 7 bases and J by 2 bases, leaving 9 bases between them. The germline gives CDR1 ENHRY, CDR2 SYGVKD. This CDR3 has 13 amino acids. The CDR3 spells CAIKGDGNQPQHF. As DNA, the CDR3 is TGTGCCATCAAAGGGGACGGCAATCAGCCCCAGCATTTT.

This chain links TRBV30 with TRBJ2-3, with TRBD2 matching over 7 bases. Germline CDR1 is GTSNPN and CDR2 is SVGIG (reference sequence). The J segment lost 4 bases and the V segment lost 6 bases, leaving 10 bases of the junction unmatched. The CDR3 is made up of 14 amino acids. In DNA, the CDR3 is TGTGCCTGCCGACCTAGCGGAGGGGCAGATACGCAGTATTTT. This encodes CACRPSGGADTQYF.

The CDR3: CASRRDRQNTEAFF. Written as DNA, the CDR3 is TGTGCCAGCAGGAGGGACAGACAGAACACTGAAGCTTTCTTT. The chain combines TRBV2 with TRBJ1-1; 7 nucleotides match TRBD1. Looked up from germline, CDR1 is SNHLY and CDR2 is FYNNEI. The CDR3 totals 14 residues. The junction had 5 bases not matched to a gene; V was cut back by 6 bases and J by 1 base.

The chain recombines TRBV27 with TRBJ2-7; TRBD2 is a possible D gene (6 bases). The V end was cut by 2 bases, the J end by 7 bases, with 9 bases between. The V gene's germline CDR1 is MNHEY and CDR2 SMNVEV (reference sequence). This CDR3 spans 12 amino acids. The CDR3 DNA reads TGTGCCAGCAGTTTACGAGGGAGGGAGCAGTACTTC. Residues: CASSLRGREQYF.

This clone showed up just once. The rearrangement joins TRBV9 to TRBJ2-2; D gene uncertain. Germline CDR1 and CDR2: SGDLS and YYNGEE. V lost 2 bases and J lost 7, with 6 bases in between. This CDR3 spans 12 amino acids. The CDR3 coding sequence is TGTGCCAGCAGCGTTTACGGCGGGGAGCTGTTTTTT. Translation gives CASSVYGGELFF.

This clone occurred a few times. The V and J genes are TRBV19 and TRBJ2-1, with 7 bases that match TRBD2. V shed 3 bases and J 5 bases; nucleotides not matched to a gene: 1. The CDR3 is made up of 13 amino acids. Germline V gene sequence: CDR1 LNHDA, CDR2 SQIVND (reference sequence). The CDR3 sequence is CASSIGTNNEQFF. Here the CDR3 DNA reads TGTGCCAGTAGTATCGGGACTAACAATGAGCAGTTCTTC.

The chain uses TRBV6-4 and TRBJ1-2; D might be TRBD1 (6 bases). The CDR3 length is 14 residues. Per the germline V gene, CDR1 is MRHNA and CDR2 is SNTAGT. V dropped 3 bases and J dropped 4 bases, with 12 bases sitting between them. The CDR3 DNA reads as TGTGCCAGCAGTGAGGGTGGCAGGGGCTATGGCTACACCTTC. Translated: CASSEGGRGYGYTF.